The rows below give T cell receptor beta chains drawn from one sample of a study of T cell responses to AZD1222 COVID-19 vaccine. Produced via immunoSEQ multiplex PCR; TCRdb's table is partial and in-frame only. The sample has about 69,000 clones, roughly 83% seen once. Material: peripheral blood, obtained 28 days after the second AZD1222 dose. The receptors shown here come from an adult who received the AZD1222 COVID-19 vaccine. CDR3s include the opening cysteine and the closing phenylalanine or tryptophan. Fields, in order: D gene, V gene, clone size, J gene, CDR3 protein, CDR3 DNA. D genes are given only for firm matches. Clone size is stated in some rows and not others, as once, few, many or a class when expanded.

.	TRBV6-2/TRBV6-3	.	TRBJ2-3	CASSSWATLSTDTQYF	TGTGCCAGCAGTTCCTGGGCCACCTTAAGCACAGATACGCAGTATTTT
.	TRBV7-9	.	TRBJ1-1	CASSLGEGVTFF	TGTGCCAGCAGCTTAGGTGAGGGTGTGACTTTCTTT
.	TRBV6-5	.	TRBJ1-2	CASGRLGINYGYTF	TGTGCCAGTGGGAGACTGGGGATCAACTATGGCTACACCTTC
.	TRBV10-1	.	TRBJ2-3	CASSDPVDGTDTQYF	TGCGCCAGCAGTGACCCCGTCGACGGTACAGATACGCAGTATTTT
.	TRBV2	.	TRBJ2-7	CASSAQGDEQYF	TGTGCCAGCAGTGCGCAGGGCGACGAGCAGTACTTC
TRBD1	TRBV7-8	.	TRBJ1-1	CASSRQGPNTEAFF	TGTGCCAGCAGCAGACAGGGGCCGAACACTGAAGCTTTCTTT
.	TRBV10-2	few	TRBJ1-2	CASSFRSGEGYTF	TGCGCCAGCAGCTTTCGATCGGGGGAGGGCTACACCTTC
.	TRBV5-6	.	TRBJ1-1	CASSSGGIEAFF	TGTGCCAGCAGTTCGGGGGGCATTGAAGCTTTCTTT
.	TRBV5-1	.	TRBJ1-3	CASSLEGPGWQGNTIYF	TGCGCCAGCAGCTTGGAGGGGCCAGGGTGGCAAGGAAACACCATATATTTT
.	TRBV6-5	.	TRBJ2-5	CATGTPQETQYF	TGTGCCACTGGGACTCCCCAAGAGACCCAGTACTTC
.	TRBV7-6	.	TRBJ1-3	CASSTDWSSGNTIYF	TGTGCCAGCAGCACTGACTGGAGCTCTGGAAACACCATATATTTT
.	TRBV19	.	TRBJ1-1	CASSIRGGSEAFF	TGTGCCAGTAGTATAAGGGGCGGTTCTGAAGCTTTCTTT
TRBD2	TRBV5-6	.	TRBJ2-3	CASSLELIGTREDTQYF	TGTGCCAGCAGCTTGGAGTTAATCGGGACTAGGGAAGATACGCAGTATTTT
TRBD1	TRBV2	.	TRBJ1-6	CASSERTGGSPLHF	TGTGCCAGCAGTGAACGGACAGGGGGTTCACCCCTCCACTTT
TRBD2	TRBV15	.	TRBJ2-1	CATSRPGLAVGRSSYNEQFF	TGTGCCACCAGCAGACCGGGACTAGCGGTGGGACGGAGCTCCTACAATGAGCAGTTCTTC
.	TRBV6-5	.	TRBJ2-2	CASSATMRELFF	TGTGCCAGCAGCGCGACAATGAGGGAGCTGTTTTTT
.	TRBV27	.	TRBJ1-5	CASSLGQNSNQPQHF	TGTGCCAGCAGTTTAGGACAGAATAGCAATCAGCCCCAGCATTTT
.	TRBV24-1	.	TRBJ2-5	CATSDLALGYFKGETQYF	TGTGCCACCAGTGATTTGGCACTAGGGTACTTTAAAGGAGAGACCCAGTACTTC
TRBD2	TRBV3-1/TRBV3-2	.	TRBJ2-3	CASSQDLVAGGRDTQYF	TGTGCCAGCAGCCAAGATCTGGTAGCGGGGGGGCGAGATACGCAGTATTTT
.	TRBV7-2	.	TRBJ1-2	CASSPLNYGYTF	TGTGCCAGCAGCCCCCTAAACTATGGCTACACCTTC
.	TRBV18	.	TRBJ2-7	CASSPPGVLVQYF	TGTGCCAGCTCACCACCAGGAGTCCTAGTGCAGTACTTC
.	TRBV11-3	.	TRBJ2-1	CASSAGPNNEQFF	TGTGCCAGCAGCGCGGGACCAAACAATGAGCAGTTCTTC
.	TRBV7-2	.	TRBJ1-5	CASRAGAGSNQPQHF	TGTGCCAGCCGGGCAGGGGCGGGCAGCAATCAGCCCCAGCATTTT
.	TRBV3-1/TRBV3-2	few	TRBJ1-5	CASSHRGSNQPQHF	TGTGCCAGCAGCCATCGGGGTAGCAATCAGCCCCAGCATTTT
TRBD2	TRBV10-3	.	TRBJ2-1	CAIKAGSSYNEQFF	TGTGCCATCAAAGCGGGGAGCTCCTACAATGAGCAGTTCTTC
TRBD2	TRBV20-1	.	TRBJ2-7	CSASPGGFGYEQYF	TGCAGTGCTAGTCCGGGGGGGTTTGGTTACGAGCAGTACTTC
.	TRBV2	.	TRBJ1-1	CASTLDSGNEAFF	TGTGCCAGCACATTAGACAGCGGGAATGAAGCTTTCTTT
.	TRBV5-6	.	TRBJ2-6	CASSQTGTGANVLTF	TGTGCCAGCAGCCAGACAGGAACTGGGGCCAACGTCCTGACTTTC
.	TRBV27	few	TRBJ2-7	CASKASGYEQYF	TGTGCCAGCAAAGCCAGCGGATACGAGCAGTACTTC
TRBD1	TRBV9	.	TRBJ1-2	CASSASRGPYGFTF	TGTGCCAGCAGCGCCAGCAGGGGGCCCTATGGCTTCACCTTC
TRBD1	TRBV7-9	.	TRBJ2-5	CASSKRTGGIETQYF	TGTGCCAGCAGCAAAAGGACAGGGGGAATTGAGACCCAGTACTTC
.	TRBV4-1	.	TRBJ1-1	CASSQGTEAFF	TGCGCCAGCAGCCAAGGGACTGAAGCTTTCTTT
TRBD1	TRBV5-1	.	TRBJ2-1	CASSRGTGHSEQFF	TGCGCCAGCAGCCGCGGGACAGGCCATAGTGAGCAGTTCTTC
TRBD2	TRBV15	few	TRBJ2-1	CATSRTGLAENNEQFF	TGTGCCACCAGCAGAACTGGACTAGCGGAAAACAATGAGCAGTTCTTC
.	TRBV5-1	.	TRBJ2-4	CASSYGSRNIQYF	TGCGCCAGCAGCTACGGCAGTCGAAACATTCAGTACTTC
.	TRBV7-6	.	TRBJ1-2	CASSLGQTLGLCYTF	TGTGCCAGCAGCTTAGGTCAGACTCTAGGCTTGTGCTACACCTTC
.	TRBV5-4	.	TRBJ2-7	CASSYRIRSGEQYF	TGTGCCAGCAGCTACAGAATTCGTAGTGGCGAGCAGTACTTC
.	TRBV5-1	.	TRBJ1-4	CASSPPASGEREKLFF	TGCGCCAGCAGCCCCCCCGCCTCGGGGGAACGGGAAAAACTGTTTTTT
.	TRBV2	.	TRBJ1-2	CASTTFNYGYTF	TGTGCCAGCACGACCTTTAACTATGGCTACACCTTC
TRBD2	TRBV7-2	.	TRBJ2-1	CASRRLAGVNEQFF	TGTGCCAGCCGTAGACTAGCGGGGGTCAATGAGCAGTTCTTC
TRBD1	TRBV5-1	.	TRBJ2-1	CASSWGQDYNEQFF	TGCGCCAGCAGCTGGGGACAGGACTACAATGAGCAGTTCTTC
.	TRBV11-2	.	TRBJ1-1	CASSLVLANTEAFF	TGTGCCAGCAGCTTAGTCCTGGCGAACACTGAAGCTTTCTTT
.	TRBV24-1	once	TRBJ1-5	CATSDSRNSNQPQHF	TGTGCCACCAGTGATTCGAGAAATAGCAATCAGCCCCAGCATTTT
TRBD1	TRBV30	.	TRBJ2-4	CAWAGTGINIQYF	TGTGCCTGGGCTGGGACAGGGATCAACATTCAGTACTTC
.	TRBV30	.	TRBJ2-1	CACLGLAVLGEQFF	TGTGCCTGCCTCGGGTTAGCGGTTCTGGGTGAGCAGTTCTTC
.	TRBV5-1	.	TRBJ1-5	CASSLEGSGSNQPQHF	TGCGCCAGCAGCTTGGAAGGATCAGGGAGCAATCAGCCCCAGCATTTT
.	TRBV5-4	.	TRBJ2-2	CASSRDHPTGELFF	TGTGCCAGCAGCCGGGACCACCCCACCGGGGAGCTGTTTTTT
.	TRBV11-1	once	TRBJ2-3	CASSPNDRSTDTQYF	TGTGCCAGCAGCCCTAACGACAGGAGCACAGATACGCAGTATTTT